Below, 9 T cell receptor beta chains from the same sample are listed, as sequenced in a study of breast tumors, draining lymph nodes, adjacent tissues. Breast cancer patients provided tissue from their axillary draining lymph nodes. One entry per CDR3 protein results from TCRdb running MiXCR on the multiplex PCR reads. The sample comprises fewer than 200,000 distinct CDR3 sequences, 30% to 35% of which are singletons, and 3.5% to 4.5% rests with the top ten. Sequenced sample: axillary lymph node tissue. These receptors came from a female donor with breast cancer. Some clones in this sample may be carry-over from other donors' samples.

A word on this clonotype: This may be a read error: a much more frequent sequence differs by one nucleotide. The DNA for the CDR3 is TGTGCCGGCAGTTACTCACCCGGAGGTAGAACGAACACCGGGGAGCTGTTTTTT. It encodes CAGSYSPGGRTNTGELFF. V usage is TRBV6-5 and J usage is TRBJ2-2; tentatively, D is TRBD2 (5 bases). Germline V lookup: CDR1 MNHEY, CDR2 SVGAGI. The CDR3 extends over 18 amino acids.

The chain uses TRBV18 and TRBJ2-3, with 14 bases identical to TRBD2. The CDR3 extends over 17 amino acids. Trimming cost V 2 bases and J 3 bases; bases outside gene matches: 4. Germline V CDR1 and CDR2: KGHSH, LQKENI. CDR3 nucleotides: TGTGCCAGCTCACCAACCGGGACTAGCGGGAGAACAGATACGCAGTATTTT. It specifies CASSPTGTSGRTDTQYF. The full variable domain, completed using reference TRBV18 and TRBJ2-3, is NAGVMQNPRHLVRRRGQEARLRCSPMKGHSHVYWYRQLPEEGLKFMVYLQKENIIDESGMPKERFSAEFPKEGPSILRIQQVVRGDSAAYFCASSPTGTSGRTDTQYFGPGTRLTVL.

The chain recombines TRBV7-9 with TRBJ2-6; D may be TRBD2 (6 bases). Trimming took off 3 bases at V and 10 bases at J, with 16 bases between the two ends. The CDR3 is made up of 15 amino acids. Germline CDR1 and CDR2: SEHNR and FQNEAQ (reference sequence). CDR3 nucleotide sequence: TGTGCCAGCAGCTTTGTACGCGGCGGGATTAACGTCCTGACTTTC. Its protein is CASSFVRGGINVLTF.

The V and J genes are TRBV20-1 and TRBJ1-1; D is perhaps TRBD1 (5 bases). V lost 5 bases to trimming and J lost 5 bases, with 18 bases between them. Germline V gives CDR1 DFQATT, CDR2 SNEGSKA (reference sequence). CDR3 length: 14 amino acids. The CDR3, as DNA: TGCAGTGCTCCTCGGGGCAGGGTGGGGACTGAAGCTTTCTTT. Translating it yields CSAPRGRVGTEAFF.

This clonotype was observed many times. The J gene is TRBJ1-4, the V gene TRBV28; 12 bases agree with TRBD1. Germline V lookup: CDR1 MDHEN, CDR2 SYDVKM. The CDR3 contains 15 residues. V was clipped by 4 bases and J by 8 bases; unmatched bases: 5. The CDR3 is CASSSGQGAQEKLFF. The DNA of the CDR3 is TGTGCCAGCAGTTCGGGACAGGGGGCGCAGGAAAAACTGTTTTTT.

A remark on this clonotype: It may be a read error: a sequence one base away is much more abundant. The chain has TRBV12-3 or TRBV12-4 and TRBJ1-5, with D unresolved. The CDR3 is 15 residues long. The V gene lost 5 bases and the J gene lost 5 bases, with 16 bases spanning the gap. CDR3 region: CASSEALMDHQPQHF. DNA of the CDR3: TGTGCCAGCAGTGAAGCGCTTATGGACCATCAGCCCCAGCATTTT.

The gene calls are TRBV29-1 and TRBJ2-3; 7 bases map to TRBD2. CDR1 SQVTM and CDR2 ANQGSEA come from the germline V gene. The CDR3 runs to 16 residues. The V and J ends lost 4 bases and 1 base, in that order; junction bases with no gene match: 11. CDR3 protein: CSVGGWGGGGTDTQYF. In DNA, the CDR3 is TGCAGCGTTGGGGGATGGGGCGGGGGAGGCACAGATACGCAGTATTTT.

The genes are TRBV12-3 or TRBV12-4 and TRBJ1-2; 8 bases are shared with TRBD1. There are 15 residues in the CDR3. The V and J ends lost 5 bases and 2 bases, in that order; junction bases with no gene match: 7. CDR3 region: CASSPTGERNYGYTF. CDR3 nucleotide sequence: TGTGCCAGCAGTCCGACAGGGGAAAGGAACTATGGCTACACCTTC.

Comment on this clonotype: At one of its ends the junction is not consistent with the germline gene, which may arise from a read error. The chain is built from TRBV20-1 and TRBJ2-7; 7 bases are a match to TRBD2. CDR3 length equals 12 residues. Germline values: CDR1 DFQATT, CDR2 SNEGSKA (reference sequence). The chain's CDR3 is CGARWVAGVLAF. CDR3 nucleotides: TGCGGTGCTAGATGGGTGGCGGGAGTCCTCGCTTTC.